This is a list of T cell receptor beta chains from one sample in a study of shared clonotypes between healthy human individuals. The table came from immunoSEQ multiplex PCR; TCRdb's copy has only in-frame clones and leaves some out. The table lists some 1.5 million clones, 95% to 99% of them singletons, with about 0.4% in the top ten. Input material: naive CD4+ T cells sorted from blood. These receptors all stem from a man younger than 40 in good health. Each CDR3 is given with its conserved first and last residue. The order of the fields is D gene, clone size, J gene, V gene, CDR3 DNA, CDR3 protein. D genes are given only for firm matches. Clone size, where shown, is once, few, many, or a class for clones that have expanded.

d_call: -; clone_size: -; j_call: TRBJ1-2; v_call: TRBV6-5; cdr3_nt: TGTGCCAGCAGTTACTCAGGGCCCGCGGCCGCCTATGGCTACACCTTC; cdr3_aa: CASSYSGPAAAYGYTF
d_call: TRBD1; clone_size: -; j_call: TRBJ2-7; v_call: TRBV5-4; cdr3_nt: TGTGCCAGCAGCCCAACCGGGACAGGACCCTACGAGCAGTACTTC; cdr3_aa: CASSPTGTGPYEQYF
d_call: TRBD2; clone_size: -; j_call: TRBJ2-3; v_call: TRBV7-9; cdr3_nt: TGTGCCAGCAGCTTAGCTCCCCTAGCGGGGTTATGGGATACGCAGTATTTT; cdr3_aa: CASSLAPLAGLWDTQYF
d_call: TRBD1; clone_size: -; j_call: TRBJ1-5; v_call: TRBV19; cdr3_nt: TGTGCCAGTAGTATACGACAGGGGAATCAGCCCCAGCATTTT; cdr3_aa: CASSIRQGNQPQHF
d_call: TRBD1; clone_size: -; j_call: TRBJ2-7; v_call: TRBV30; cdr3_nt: TGTGCCTGGAGAAGGGACAGGGGGCCCTACGAGCAGTACTTC; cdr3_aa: CAWRRDRGPYEQYF
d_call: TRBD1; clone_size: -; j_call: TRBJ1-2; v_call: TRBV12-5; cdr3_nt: TGTGCTAGTGGTCCCCAAGCCCGGGACAGACTTGGCGGCTACACCTTC; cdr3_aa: CASGPQARDRLGGYTF
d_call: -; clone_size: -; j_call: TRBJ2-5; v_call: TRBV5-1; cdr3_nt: TGCGCCAGCAGCAAAACTCCGAGCCAAGAGACCCAGTACTTC; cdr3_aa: CASSKTPSQETQYF
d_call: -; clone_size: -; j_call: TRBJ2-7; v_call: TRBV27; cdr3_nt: TGTGCCAGCAGTTTATATCTACCAGGGGGGACCTACGAGCAGTACTTC; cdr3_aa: CASSLYLPGGTYEQYF
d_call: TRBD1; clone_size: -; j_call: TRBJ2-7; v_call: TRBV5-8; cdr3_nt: TGTGCCAGCAGCAAGGGACAGGGAGGTCTAGCCTACGAGCAGTACTTC; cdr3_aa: CASSKGQGGLAYEQYF
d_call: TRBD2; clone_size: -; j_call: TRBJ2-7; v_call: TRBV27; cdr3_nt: TGTGCCAGCAGTCCCCGTTGGGCAGGCGGGATAGCGGGAGTCCGCGAGCAGTACTTC; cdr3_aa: CASSPRWAGGIAGVREQYF
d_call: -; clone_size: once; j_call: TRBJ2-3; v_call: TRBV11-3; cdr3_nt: TGTGCCAGCAGCTTAGTACCTCTAGCTCCACACGACACAGATACGCAGTATTTT; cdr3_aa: CASSLVPLAPHDTDTQYF
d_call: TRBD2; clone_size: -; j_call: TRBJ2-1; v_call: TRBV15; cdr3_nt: TGTGCCACCAGCCTTAGGACTAGCGGGGCCTGGGGTGAGCAGTTCTTC; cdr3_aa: CATSLRTSGAWGEQFF
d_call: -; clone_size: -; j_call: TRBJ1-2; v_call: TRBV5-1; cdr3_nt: TGCGCCAGCAGCGAGACAGAAAACTATGGCTACACCTTC; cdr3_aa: CASSETENYGYTF